These 14 T cell receptor beta chains originate from one sample sequenced in a study of shared clonotypes between healthy human individuals. CD45RO-negative, CCR7-positively selected cells formed the naive CD8 fraction, excluding terminally differentiated effector memory CD45RA+ cells. Sequencing used immunoSEQ multiplex PCR; TCRdb keeps in-frame clones, though not all of them. The sample has some 2 million clones, roughly 94% seen once. Sequenced material: naive CD8+ T cells sorted from blood. These receptor sequences come from a man aged 18-30 years in good health.

The gene calls are TRBV27 and TRBJ2-2; 14 nucleotides match TRBD2. J gave up 6 bases and V 3 bases, and 3 bases lay outside the gene matches. Germline lookup yields CDR1 MNHEY and CDR2 SMNVEV (reference sequence). The CDR3 is 16 residues long. The CDR3 is CASSFGGLAGAGELFF. The DNA for the CDR3 is TGTGCCAGCAGTTTCGGGGGACTAGCGGGAGCCGGGGAGCTGTTTTTT.

The genes are TRBV28 and TRBJ2-5; 7 bases map to TRBD1. The germline gives CDR1 MDHEN, CDR2 SYDVKM. Trimming removed 5 bases from V and 6 bases from J; junction bases left unmatched: 6. This CDR3 has 13 residues. Here the CDR3 DNA reads TGTGCCAGCAGTAGACAGGGCCGGAAGACCCAGTACTTC. This translates into CASSRQGRKTQYF.

The chain is built from TRBV4-1 and TRBJ1-1, with a possible D match to TRBD1 (6 bases). The CDR3 sequence is 18 residues long. V was shortened by 4 bases and J by 7 bases, with 28 bases between the two germline ends. CDR1 is MGHRA and CDR2 is YSYEKL in the germline V gene. CDR3 sequence reads: CASSLLPEAGGKGVEAFF. The CDR3 nucleotides read TGCGCCAGCAGCCTCCTCCCTGAGGCAGGCGGCAAGGGGGTTGAAGCTTTCTTT.

This chain uses TRBV7-9 with TRBJ2-3; D is uncertain. Germline loops: CDR1 SEHNR, CDR2 FQNEAQ (reference sequence). The CDR3 has 15 residues. Trimming removed 5 bases from V and 2 bases from J, with 14 bases in between. The CDR3 sequence: CASSPWSLVTDTQYF. CDR3 bases: TGTGCCAGCAGCCCCTGGAGTCTAGTCACAGATACGCAGTATTTT.

V usage is TRBV6-5 and J usage is TRBJ2-7; D could derive from TRBD1 or TRBD2 (6 bases each). The CDR3 spans 15 residues. CDR1 is MNHEY and CDR2 is SVGAGI in the germline V gene. V lost 2 bases, J lost 3 bases, and 14 bases lay in between. DNA of the CDR3: TGTGCCAGCAGTTACGGGCCAGGGGAGGACTACGAGCAGTACTTC. Translated: CASSYGPGEDYEQYF.

The rearrangement links TRBV13 to TRBJ2-3; D tentatively reads TRBD1 or TRBD2 (5 bases each). The CDR3 is made up of 15 amino acids. The V gene lost 5 bases and the J gene lost 2 bases, with 14 bases spanning the gap. Germline V lookup: CDR1 PRHDT, CDR2 FYEKMQ (reference sequence). CDR3 nucleotides: TGTGCCAGCAGCCCCCCCGGGGACCTCACAGATACGCAGTATTTT. Its translation: CASSPPGDLTDTQYF.

CDR3 loop: CASSQVRTVLSEAFF. Here the CDR3 DNA reads TGCGCCAGCAGCCAAGTGCGAACGGTTTTATCAGAAGCTTTCTTT. The chain links TRBV4-1 to TRBJ1-1; D uncertain. V was shortened by 1 base and J by 8 bases, with 17 bases between the two germline ends. The length of the CDR3 is 15 residues. Germline V gene data show CDR1 as MGHRA and CDR2 as YSYEKL.

The genes are TRBV11-2 and TRBJ1-3; D is uncertain. The CDR3 consists of 15 residues. Trimming removed 2 bases from V and 1 base from J, with 9 bases in between. CDR1 and CDR2 (germline): SGHAT, FQNNGV. The CDR3, as DNA: TGTGCCAGCAGCTTATGGGGAGCGTCTGGAAACACCATATATTTT. This codes for CASSLWGASGNTIYF. Using reference TRBV11-2 and TRBJ1-3 for the parts outside the CDR3, the full variable domain is EAGVAQSPRYKIIEKRQSVAFWCNPISGHATLYWYQQILGQGPKLLIQFQNNGVVDDSQLPKDRFSAERLKGVDSTLKIQPAKLEDSAVYLCASSLWGASGNTIYFGEGSWLTVV.

The rearrangement links TRBV4-1 to TRBJ1-1; no clear D gene. With 7 bases removed from V and 3 bases from J, the gap between germline ends came to 12 bases. Germline V gene sequence: CDR1 MGHRA, CDR2 YSYEKL. This CDR3 contains 13 residues. CDR3 region: CASIGRVDTEAFF. The CDR3 DNA reads as TGCGCCAGCATCGGTAGGGTGGACACTGAAGCTTTCTTT.

The rearrangement links TRBV2 to TRBJ2-7; D gene ambiguous. The CDR3 is 15 amino acids. Trimming removed 4 bases from V and 0 bases from J, with 13 bases in between. The germline V gene encodes CDR1 SNHLY and CDR2 FYNNEI. The CDR3 loop is CASSGGRLPSYEQYF. Written as DNA, the CDR3 is TGTGCCAGCAGTGGAGGCAGGCTCCCCTCCTACGAGCAGTACTTC.

The chain uses TRBV4-1 and TRBJ2-2, with D possibly matching TRBD2 (5 bases). Germline CDR1 reads MGHRA; CDR2 reads YSYEKL. The CDR3 covers 15 residues. The V gene lost 2 bases and the J gene lost 3 bases, with 10 bases spanning the gap. The CDR3 DNA reads as TGCGCCAGCAGCCAAAGAGGGCTGGACACCGGGGAGCTGTTTTTT. Translating gives CASSQRGLDTGELFF.

The rearrangement links TRBV13 to TRBJ2-2, with TRBD2 identical over 10 bases. V shed 5 bases and J 7 bases; nucleotides not matched to a gene: 13. The germline gives CDR1 PRHDT, CDR2 FYEKMQ (reference sequence). The CDR3 contains 17 residues. The CDR3 spells CASSPSPLAGVSGELFF. CDR3 DNA: TGTGCCAGCAGCCCCTCGCCCCTAGCGGGAGTAAGCGGGGAGCTGTTTTTT.

The rearrangement joins TRBV27 to TRBJ2-7; D gene ambiguous. Trimming stripped 3 bases from V and 4 bases from J, with 13 bases between. The CDR3 consists of 14 residues. CDR1 is MNHEY and CDR2 is SMNVEV in the germline V gene (reference sequence). The CDR3 DNA follows: TGTGCCAGCAGTTTCTCCCCCTTTGGTTACGAGCAGTACTTC. It specifies CASSFSPFGYEQYF.

In this sample, this clone turned up once. The gene calls are TRBV5-5 and TRBJ1-5, with 8 bases fitting TRBD1. V shed 4 bases, J shed 6 bases, and the junction held 6 bases outside the gene matches. This CDR3 is built from 14 residues. CDR1 and CDR2 (germline): SGHKS, YYEKEE (reference sequence). The chain's CDR3 is CASSPPGGFQPQHF. In DNA, the CDR3 is TGTGCCAGCAGCCCTCCAGGGGGCTTTCAGCCCCAGCATTTT.